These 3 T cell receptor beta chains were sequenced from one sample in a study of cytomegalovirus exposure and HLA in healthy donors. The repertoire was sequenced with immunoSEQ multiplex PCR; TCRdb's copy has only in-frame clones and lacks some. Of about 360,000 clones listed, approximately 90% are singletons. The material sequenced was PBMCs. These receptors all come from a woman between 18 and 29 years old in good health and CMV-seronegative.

The CDR3 sequence is CASSIQGTYYGYTF. CDR3 nucleotide sequence: TGTGCCAGTAGTATTCAGGGCACCTACTATGGCTACACCTTC. This sequence joins TRBV19 and TRBJ1-2; tentatively, D is TRBD1 (5 bases). The CDR3 consists of 14 residues. V shed 3 bases and J shed 3 bases, with 11 bases lying between them. Looked up from germline, CDR1 is LNHDA and CDR2 is SQIVND (reference sequence).

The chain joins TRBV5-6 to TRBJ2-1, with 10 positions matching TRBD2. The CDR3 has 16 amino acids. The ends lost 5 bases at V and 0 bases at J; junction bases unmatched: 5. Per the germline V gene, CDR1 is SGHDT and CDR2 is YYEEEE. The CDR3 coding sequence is TGTGCCAGCAGGTCCGGGACTAGCGCCTCCTACAATGAGCAGTTCTTC. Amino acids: CASRSGTSASYNEQFF.

Here the CDR3 reads CASRTLKTGNPGNQPQHF. The DNA of the CDR3 is TGTGCCAGCAGAACTTTAAAGACAGGAAACCCTGGCAATCAGCCCCAGCATTTT. The V gene is TRBV28, the J gene TRBJ1-5; D is possibly TRBD1 (6 bases). The CDR3 has 18 residues. Between the trimmed V and J ends, which lost 6 bases and 2 bases, there was a span of 23 bases. Per the germline V gene, CDR1 is MDHEN and CDR2 is SYDVKM.